This T cell receptor (beta chain) was retrieved from a study of blood T cell repertoires in COVID-19. The table lists this clone with a count of one. CDR3 length: 12 amino acids. Trimming stripped 8 bases from V and 5 bases from J, with 12 bases between. Germline lookup yields CDR1 MNHEY and CDR2 SVGAGI. TCRdb keeps only in-frame clones here, not all; method: immunoSEQ multiplex PCR. The sample shows roughly 120,000 clones, around four fifths of them seen only once. The chain has TRBV6-5 and TRBJ1-1, with D possibly matching TRBD1 (6 bases). This TCR was sampled from a woman aged 70-85 years with acute or convalescent COVID-19. The sample was peripheral blood. CDR3 amino acids: CASGRGGTEAFF. DNA for the CDR3: TGTGCCAGCGGGAGAGGGGGAACTGAAGCTTTCTTT.